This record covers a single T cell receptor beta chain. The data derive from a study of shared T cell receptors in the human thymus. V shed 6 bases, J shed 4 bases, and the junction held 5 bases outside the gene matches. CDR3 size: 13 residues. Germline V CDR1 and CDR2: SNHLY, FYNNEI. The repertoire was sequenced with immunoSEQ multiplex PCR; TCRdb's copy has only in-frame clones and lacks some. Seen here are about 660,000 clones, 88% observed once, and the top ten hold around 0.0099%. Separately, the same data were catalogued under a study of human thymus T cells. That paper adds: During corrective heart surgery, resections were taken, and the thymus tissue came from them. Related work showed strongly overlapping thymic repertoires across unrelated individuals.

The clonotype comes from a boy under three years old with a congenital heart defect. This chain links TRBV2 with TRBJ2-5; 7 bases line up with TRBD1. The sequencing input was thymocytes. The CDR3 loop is CASRGTDRETQYF. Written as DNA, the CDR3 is TGTGCCAGCAGGGGGACAGACAGAGAGACCCAGTACTTC.